Following are 32 T cell receptor beta chains from one sample sequenced in a study of a mutant IDH1 vaccine in newly diagnosed glioma. This table comes from immunoSEQ multiplex PCR, and its TCRdb copy is limited to in-frame clones, with some not included. The sample shows 90,000 to 100,000 clones, roughly nine tenths of them seen only once. Time point described: week 47, end of study. Vaccination used 300 ug of mutant IDH1 20-mer peptide per dose, with topical imiquimod. No antigen has been assigned to these receptors. The sequences come from PBMCs, collected from a glioma patient whose treatment included an IDH1 peptide vaccine. These receptors were taken from a woman aged 45-65 years with glioma.

V is TRBV28 and J is TRBJ2-1, with TRBD1 identical over 7 bases. This CDR3 spans 15 amino acids. CDR1 and CDR2 from the germline V gene are MDHEN and SYDVKM. V dropped 5 bases and J dropped 2; count of bases not matched to a gene: 6. The CDR3 protein is CASSAETGPYNEQFF. Here the CDR3 DNA reads TGTGCCAGCAGTGCAGAGACAGGGCCCTACAATGAGCAGTTCTTC.

In its sample, this clone was seen once. The chain carries TRBV2 and TRBJ1-6, with TRBD1 as a possible D gene (5 bases). V dropped 4 bases and J dropped 0 bases, with 7 bases sitting between them. This CDR3 is built from 15 residues. The germline gives CDR1 SNHLY, CDR2 FYNNEI. CDR3 in amino acids: CASSAQGSYNSPLHF. Here the CDR3 DNA reads TGTGCCAGCAGTGCGCAGGGCTCCTATAATTCACCCCTCCACTTT.

This sequence joins TRBV5-1 and TRBJ2-7, with 7 bases fitting TRBD1. The CDR3 length is 15 residues. Germline V CDR1 and CDR2: SGHRS, YFSETQ. J gave up 2 bases and V 4 bases, and 9 bases lay outside the gene matches. The CDR3 nucleotides are TGCGCCAGCAGCCCCGGGACAGCTCTACCCTACGAGCAGTACTTC. It encodes CASSPGTALPYEQYF.

The chain employs TRBV4-2 and TRBJ1-4; D remains unclear. In germline, CDR1 is LGHNA, CDR2 YNFKEQ. V dropped 2 bases and J dropped 7 bases, with 11 bases sitting between them. This CDR3 contains 14 residues. The CDR3 coding sequence is TGTGCCAGCAGCCAAAGAAGAGGTCTTGAAAAACTGTTTTTT. It encodes CASSQRRGLEKLFF.

The V call is TRBV6-1, the J call TRBJ2-2; perhaps TRBD2 as D (5 bases). The CDR3 loop spans 18 amino acids. Germline CDR1 MNHNS, CDR2 SASEGT. Trimming shortened V by 1 base and J by 1 base, and 16 bases separated the two germline ends. The CDR3 sequence is CASSEGMGVSENTGELFF. CDR3 bases: TGTGCCAGCAGTGAAGGGATGGGAGTATCAGAGAACACCGGGGAGCTGTTTTTT.

The genes are TRBV7-9 and TRBJ2-7; no reliable D call. Per the germline V gene, CDR1 is SEHNR and CDR2 is FQNEAQ (reference sequence). The CDR3 sequence is 12 residues long. V was shortened by 4 bases and J by 9 bases, with 13 bases between the two germline ends. CDR3: CASSSTDGGQYF. The CDR3 DNA follows: TGTGCCAGCAGCTCCACGGACGGCGGGCAGTACTTC.

The chain couples TRBV2 to TRBJ1-2, with TRBD1 matching 9 bases. This CDR3 has 14 residues. Germline-derived CDR1 and CDR2 are SNHLY and FYNNEI. The V and J ends lost 3 bases and 4 bases, in that order; junction bases with no gene match: 3. Here the CDR3 reads CASSDNRGLYGYTF. The CDR3 DNA reads TGTGCCAGCAGTGATAACAGGGGGCTCTATGGCTACACCTTC.

This rearrangement joins TRBV7-3 to TRBJ2-2; 11 nucleotides align to TRBD2. V was clipped by 5 bases and J by 5 bases; unmatched bases: 4. Looked up from germline, CDR1 is SGHTA and CDR2 is FQGTGA. The CDR3 is 15 amino acids. DNA for the CDR3: TGTGCCAGCAGCCGGACTAGCGGGCCGACCGGGGAGCTGTTTTTT. This gives the protein CASSRTSGPTGELFF. Full variable domain (rest looked up from reference TRBV7-3 and TRBJ2-2): GAGVSQTPSNKVTEKGKYVELRCDPISGHTALYWYRQSLGQGPEFLIYFQGTGAADDSGLPNDRFFAVRPEGSVSTLKIQRTERGDSAVYLCASSRTSGPTGELFFGEGSRLTVL.

Only one count was recorded for this clone. This chain joins TRBV7-2 and TRBJ2-7, with D hard to call. The V gene's germline CDR1 is SGHTA and CDR2 FQGNSA. The length of the CDR3 is 16 residues. Trimming pared 1 base from V and 2 bases from J, leaving 15 bases between. The CDR3 loop reads CASSLVFWDLPYEQYF. Here the CDR3 DNA reads TGTGCCAGCAGCTTAGTTTTTTGGGATCTCCCCTACGAGCAGTACTTC.

This clone was detected once. The chain recombines TRBV9 with TRBJ2-3, with D possibly matching TRBD2 (5 bases). V gave up 4 bases and J gave up 3 bases, with 15 bases separating them. The V gene's germline CDR1 is SGDLS and CDR2 YYNGEE. The CDR3 loop spans 15 amino acids. Here the CDR3 DNA reads TGTGCCAGCAGCCCCTGGACTGTGGGGACAGATACGCAGTATTTT. This gives the protein CASSPWTVGTDTQYF.

Concerning this clone itself: No conserved phenylalanine or tryptophan ends this CDR3, so it is likely a read error. This chain connects TRBV5-6 to TRBJ2-7; 7 nucleotides align to TRBD2. The V gene end was trimmed by 0 bases and the J gene end by 4 bases; junction bases not matched to a gene: 13. The CDR3 consists of 17 residues. Looked up from germline, CDR1 is SGHDT and CDR2 is YYEEEE. The CDR3 nucleotides are TGTGCCAGCAGCTTGGAGTGGGACGGACTAGTGCGATACGAGCAGTACCTC. It is translated as CASSLEWDGLVRYEQYL.

A word on this clone: A junction end diverges from the germline sequence, so it may reflect a read error. CDR3 DNA sequence: TGTGCCAGCAGAGAAGTGGCAGGGTTGTCCTACAATGAGCAGTTCTTC. It codes for CASREVAGLSYNEQFF. This chain uses TRBV2 with TRBJ2-1, with D possibly matching TRBD1 (5 bases). Germline V gene sequence: CDR1 SNHLY, CDR2 FYNNEI. This CDR3 has 16 amino acids.

The J gene is TRBJ2-3, the V gene TRBV6-5; D unresolved. Germline V gene sequence: CDR1 MNHEY, CDR2 SVGAGI. The CDR3 extends over 15 amino acids. V was clipped by 6 bases and J by 0 bases, with 13 bases between them. The CDR3 region has the DNA TGTGCCAGCAGAAGGGCCTTCCTTAGCACAGATACGCAGTATTTT. This translates into CASRRAFLSTDTQYF.

This clone was seen once. This rearrangement joins TRBV29-1 to TRBJ2-3; D is undetermined. The V end was cut by 3 bases, the J end by 0 bases, with 13 bases between. CDR3 length: 15 residues. From germline, CDR1 is SQVTM and CDR2 ANQGSEA. The CDR3 sequence: CSVDLWQDSTDTQYF. Here the CDR3 DNA reads TGCAGCGTTGATCTTTGGCAGGATAGCACAGATACGCAGTATTTT.

The J gene is TRBJ2-7, the V gene TRBV5-5, with D maybe TRBD2 (5 bases). CDR3 length equals 13 residues. From germline, CDR1 is SGHKS and CDR2 YYEKEE (reference sequence). The V and J ends lost 1 base and 6 bases respectively, with 11 bases between them. The CDR3 here is CASSLLAPGEQYF. CDR3 nucleotides: TGTGCCAGCAGCTTGCTAGCCCCGGGCGAGCAGTACTTC. Full variable domain (outside the CDR3, taken from reference TRBV5-5 and TRBJ2-7): DAGVTQSPTHLIKTRGQQVTLRCSPISGHKSVSWYQQVLGQGPQFIFQYYEKEERGRGNFPDRFSARQFPNYSSELNVNALLLGDSALYLCASSLLAPGEQYFGPGTRLTVT.

The genes are TRBV27 and TRBJ2-4; TRBD1 matches at 8 bases. Germline V CDR1 and CDR2: MNHEY, SMNVEV (reference sequence). J lost 1 base, V lost 4 bases, and 12 bases had no gene match. The CDR3 is made up of 18 amino acids. CDR3 in DNA: TGTGCCAGCAGTTCCCCCAAGGGGGACAGGACTGCCAAAAACATTCAGTACTTC. Protein: CASSSPKGDRTAKNIQYF.

This rearrangement joins TRBV6-5 to TRBJ1-2, with 8 bases identical to TRBD1. The CDR3 sequence is 15 residues long. V was clipped by 0 bases and J by 8 bases; unmatched bases: 8. Germline CDR1 and CDR2: MNHEY and SVGAGI. The CDR3 region has the DNA TGTGCCAGCAGTTACTCTCCACAGGGGGTAGGAGGCTACACCTTC. It encodes CASSYSPQGVGGYTF.

This CDR3 is CASSHAGTMNTEAFF. CDR3 DNA sequence: TGCGCCAGCAGCCATGCGGGGACAATGAACACTGAAGCTTTCTTT. The chain employs TRBV5-1 and TRBJ1-1; maybe TRBD1 (6 bases). CDR1 and CDR2 from the germline V gene are SGHRS and YFSETQ. V was clipped by 4 bases and J by 0 bases, with 13 bases between them. The CDR3 runs 15 residues.

This clone was counted only a few times. The rearrangement joins TRBV7-9 to TRBJ1-1, with D possibly TRBD1 on 5 matching bases. V lost 2 bases to trimming and J lost 6 bases, with 13 bases between them. From germline, CDR1 is SEHNR and CDR2 FQNEAQ (reference sequence). This CDR3 region has 14 residues. The CDR3 DNA reads TGTGCCAGCAGCTTAACGGGGAGAGGGGCTGAAGCTTTCTTT. Its translation: CASSLTGRGAEAFF.

The V and J genes are TRBV28 and TRBJ1-1, with TRBD1 identical over 7 bases. Per the germline V gene, CDR1 is MDHEN and CDR2 is SYDVKM. The CDR3 runs to 15 residues. The V and J ends lost 4 bases and 0 bases, in that order; junction bases with no gene match: 5. For the CDR3, the DNA is TGTGCCAGCAGTTCCACAGGGGCGGTGAACACTGAAGCTTTCTTT. This translates into CASSSTGAVNTEAFF. The full variable domain, rest sourced from reference TRBV28 and TRBJ1-1, is DVKVTQSSRYLVKRTGEKVFLECVQDMDHENMFWYRQDPGLGLRLIYFSYDVKMKEKGDIPEGYSVSREKKERFSLILESASTNQTSMYLCASSSTGAVNTEAFFGQGTRLTVV.

V and J are TRBV4-1 and TRBJ2-7; weak D call: TRBD1 (5 bases). The CDR3 contains 13 residues. Trimming stripped 4 bases from V and 2 bases from J, with 9 bases between. Germline V lookup: CDR1 MGHRA, CDR2 YSYEKL. The CDR3 protein is CASSPRETYEQYF. In DNA form, the CDR3 reads TGCGCCAGCAGCCCCAGGGAAACCTACGAGCAGTACTTC.

The chain has TRBV10-3 and TRBJ2-7; 13 positions match TRBD2. This CDR3 region has 14 residues. V lost 4 bases, J lost 3 bases, and 0 bases stayed unmatched. Germline V lookup: CDR1 ENHRY, CDR2 SYGVKD. The CDR3 region has the DNA TGTGCCATCAGTGGGACTAGCGGGAGCTACGAGCAGTACTTC. Amino acid sequence: CAISGTSGSYEQYF.

The table lists this clone with a few counts. The V gene is TRBV5-4, the J gene TRBJ2-4; TRBD2 is a possible D gene (5 bases). In germline, CDR1 is SGHNT, CDR2 YYREEE (reference sequence). This CDR3 is built from 14 residues. This CDR3 is CAIEGKGDKNIQYF. The CDR3 DNA sequence: TGTGCTATCGAGGGAAAAGGCGACAAAAACATTCAGTACTTC.

The chain recombines TRBV6-1 with TRBJ2-7, with 9 bases aligning to TRBD2. The CDR3 spans 16 residues. Germline values: CDR1 MNHNS, CDR2 SASEGT. The V segment lost 0 bases and the J segment 2 bases; nucleotides outside the gene matches: 5. CDR3 DNA: TGTGCCAGCAGTGAAGCCCCGGCGGGAGGGCCCTACGAGCAGTACTTC. Translating it yields CASSEAPAGGPYEQYF.

This clone was seen just once. The chain links TRBV6-4 to TRBJ1-1; D gene uncertain. V was clipped by 6 bases and J by 0 bases, with 11 bases between them. The CDR3 contains 14 residues. Germline CDR1 is MRHNA and CDR2 is SNTAGT. The CDR3 sequence: CASSATAMNTEAFF. The CDR3 coding sequence is TGTGCCAGCAGCGCGACTGCGATGAACACTGAAGCTTTCTTT.

The rearrangement links TRBV7-9 to TRBJ2-7, with TRBD2 matching 14 bases. CDR1 is SEHNR, CDR2 FQNEAQ, per germline (reference sequence). The CDR3 loop spans 15 amino acids. The trim removed 4 bases at V and 4 bases at J, leaving 3 bases unmatched. Here the CDR3 DNA reads TGTGCCAGCAGCTCCTGGACTAGCGGGAGGTACGAGCAGTACTTC. It specifies CASSSWTSGRYEQYF.

V is TRBV11-3 and J is TRBJ2-1; a possible D gene is TRBD2 (6 bases). The V end lost 2 bases, the J end lost 0 bases, and 17 bases lay between the germline ends. This CDR3 is 18 amino acids long. Germline-derived CDR1 and CDR2 are SGHNT and YENEEA. The DNA of the CDR3 is TGTGCCAGCAGCTTAAGGGGTAGCGGCTACAGCTCCTACAATGAGCAGTTCTTC. Its protein is CASSLRGSGYSSYNEQFF. The whole variable domain, remainder taken from reference TRBV11-3 and TRBJ2-1, is EAGVVQSPRYKIIEKKQPVAFWCNPISGHNTLYWYLQNLGQGPELLIRYENEEAVDDSQLPKDRFSAERLKGVDSTLKIQPAELGDSAVYLCASSLRGSGYSSYNEQFFGPGTRLTVL.

V is TRBV2 and J is TRBJ1-1; the D gene is possibly TRBD1 (6 bases). V was clipped by 10 bases and J by 10 bases, with 19 bases between them. The CDR3 runs to 12 residues. The V gene's germline CDR1 is SNHLY and CDR2 FYNNEI. In DNA, the CDR3 is TGTGCCACCCCCCAGGGCGGGGGGCGAGCTTTCTTT. As protein: CATPQGGGRAFF.

The chain links TRBV9 to TRBJ2-3; TRBD2 matches 8 bases. Looked up from germline, CDR1 is SGDLS and CDR2 is YYNGEE. The CDR3 extends over 17 amino acids. V shed 4 bases, J shed 1 base, and the junction held 11 bases outside the gene matches. The CDR3 spells CASSPRGGLTGTDTQYF. CDR3 coding DNA: TGTGCCAGCAGCCCCCGGGGGGGGCTCACTGGCACAGATACGCAGTATTTT.

This clone was observed a handful of times. Written as DNA, the CDR3 is TGCGCCAGCGGGGGAGGCGCTGGAAACACCATATATTTT. This gives the protein CASGGGAGNTIYF. This chain joins TRBV10-2 and TRBJ1-3, with a tentative D call TRBD1 (5 bases). The CDR3 spans 13 residues. Germline CDR1 reads WSHSY; CDR2 reads SAAADI. V lost 8 bases, J lost 2 bases, and 10 bases lay in between.

This sequence joins TRBV18 and TRBJ2-1; possible D gene TRBD2, 5 bases. V lost 0 bases, J lost 5 bases, and 11 bases lay in between. Germline values: CDR1 KGHSH, CDR2 LQKENI. This CDR3 spans 15 amino acids. CDR3 loop: CASSPPEGVHNEQFF. Written as DNA, the CDR3 is TGTGCCAGCTCACCACCCGAGGGCGTCCACAATGAGCAGTTCTTC.

The chain couples TRBV5-1 to TRBJ1-1; D perhaps matches TRBD1 (6 bases). The CDR3 is made up of 14 amino acids. Germline values: CDR1 SGHRS, CDR2 YFSETQ. V was shortened by 1 base and J by 0 bases, with 7 bases between the two germline ends. Here the CDR3 reads CASSLRGMNTEAFF. DNA for the CDR3: TGCGCCAGCAGCTTGAGGGGGATGAACACTGAAGCTTTCTTT.